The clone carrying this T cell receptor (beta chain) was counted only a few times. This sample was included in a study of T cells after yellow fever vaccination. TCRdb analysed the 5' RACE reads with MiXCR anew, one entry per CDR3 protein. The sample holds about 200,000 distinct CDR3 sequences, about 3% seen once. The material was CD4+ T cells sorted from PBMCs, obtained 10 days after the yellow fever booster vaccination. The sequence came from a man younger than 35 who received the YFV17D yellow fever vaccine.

In nucleotides, the CDR3 is TGTGCCAGCACCCTTAGCGGCCGGGTAGATACGCAGTATTTT. Translation gives CASTLSGRVDTQYF. The rearrangement joins TRBV2 to TRBJ2-3, with a possible D match to TRBD2 (6 bases). The CDR3 is made up of 14 amino acids. Germline values: CDR1 SNHLY, CDR2 FYNNEI. The V end lost 7 bases, the J end lost 5 bases, and 16 bases lay between the germline ends.